Given below is one T cell receptor beta chain in context. This record comes from a study of OX40 agonist ivuxolimab in advanced cancers. Study in general: Patients with hepatocellular carcinoma, melanoma, renal cell or head and neck cancer made up the dose-escalation patients.

Clones were sequenced by immunoSEQ multiplex PCR, and TCRdb holds only the in-frame ones, with some missing. The table has tens of thousands of clones, about 90% seen once. Trimming shortened V by 4 bases and J by 2 bases, and 14 bases separated the two germline ends. The CDR3 runs 15 residues. CDR1 is LGHNA, CDR2 YNFKEQ, per germline. The TCR originated in an adult with an advanced solid tumor such as melanoma, head and neck, liver or kidney cancer. The sequencing used CD4+ or CD8+ T cells sorted from blood, collected in a trial of the OX40 agonist ivuxolimab. V is TRBV4-2 and J is TRBJ1-2, with D unresolved. The CDR3 protein is CASSLTTQSNYGYTF. CDR3 nucleotides: TGTGCCAGCAGCCTAACGACCCAAAGCAACTATGGCTACACCTTC.